The TCR beta chain described here comes from a study of CXCR3-negative and CXCR3-positive naive CD8 T cells (dated 2019 in TCRdb). Regarding the study in general: In total, 130 million or so TRB reads were obtained, which works out to roughly 1.5 +/- 0.3 million reads per library. Diversity and physicochemical repertoire analyses covered some eleven donors pooled from two independent experiments. For the TRBV-TRBJ cluster analysis, the naive subsets came from 5 donors, while the memory cells came from 3 donors. Findings and caveats that apply to the study as a whole: CXCR3 expression partially decreased after cryopreservation, so most assays used freshly isolated PBMCs. Similar TRBV-TRBJ usage was shown by naive CXCR3-negative and CXCR3-positive cells from the same donor, whereas distinct patterns were shown by memory cells. Surface CD5, linked to self-reactivity in mice, was comparable between naive subsets; TCR interaction strength was therefore also inferred from TRB CDR3 physicochemical properties. TRB CDR3s from CXCR3-positive naive cells showed higher hydrophobicity (lower Kidera factor 4), lower energy, and higher strength and volume indices than CXCR3-negative naive cells. Repertoire diversity was comparably high in both naive subsets but much lower in memory CD8+ T cells.

Sequences MGHRA (CDR1) and YSYEKL (CDR2) are obtained from the germline V gene. The CDR3 starts with the cysteine, ends with the phenylalanine, and has 16 residues. Only the protein is on record. The sequencer was a NextSeq 550. The Human TCR Profiling Kit (MiLaboratory) was used to prepare UMI-labeled 5' RACE TRB cDNA libraries. The full amount of extracted RNA was used for cDNA synthesis, and the full amount of resulting cDNA was used for PCR amplification. Libraries were prepared in parallel with an identical number of PCR cycles. As for the original processing: With a minimum of two reads required per UMI, MIGEC and MiXCR pulled out about 49,000 +/- 11,000 unique UMI-labeled TRB cDNA molecules from each library. An average of roughly 40,000 +/- 10,000 functional in-frame TRB CDR3 nucleotide clonotypes without stop codons was found per library. After downsampling to 5000 UMI-labeled TRB molecules per sample, diversity metrics such as normalized Shannon-Wiener and Chao1 were calculated in VDJtools. VDJtools computed clonotype-size-weighted physicochemical properties of the central five CDR3 residues: interaction energy, strength, volume and Kidera factor 4. Reads reprocessed by TCRdb are summarized as one entry per CDR3 protein sequence, and DNA is absent. TCRdb's processing, not the study's, gives the V and J calls here. This sample's listing comprises over 150,000 distinct CDR3 sequences. The biggest ten clones account for 0.45% to 0.6% of the sample.

For every CD8+ T cell subset, approximately 300,000 cells were flow-sorted straight into RLT lysis buffer, and each subset was sorted in triplicate. To keep memory contaminants out, a stringent definition of naive CD8+ T cells was applied: CD45RO-CCR7+CD27+CD95-. Standard density gradient centrifugation was used to isolate peripheral blood mononuclear cells from buffy coats. A FACSAria III was used to flow-sort naive CD8+ T cells into CXCR3-negative and CXCR3-positive populations. An RNeasy Mini Kit was used to extract total RNA from the sorted cells. Of note for this clonotype: Its antigen remains unidentified.

The receptor comes from a human donor in good health. Some clones in this sample may be carry-over from other donors' samples. Rearrangement joined TRBV4-1 to TRBJ2-1; the TRBD2 assignment by TCRdb is unverifiable without DNA. The sequenced sample consisted of naive CXCR3+ CD8+ T cells from blood. Sample cell subset or site, as interpreted from the label and publication: CD45RO-CCR7+CD27+CD95- naive CD8+ T cells expressing CXCR3 (TNR3+). The CDR3 region has the sequence CASSQVSGLAGVEQFF.